Following are 20 T cell receptor beta chains from one sample sequenced in a study of PD-1 blockade in classical Hodgkin lymphoma. Each patient relapsed following autologous stem cell transplantation, and prior brentuximab vedotin exposure differed. The table came from immunoSEQ multiplex PCR; TCRdb's copy has only in-frame clones and leaves some out. The table has some 41,000 clones, more than 85% seen once. Sample: peripheral blood mononuclear cells (PBMCs), taken before the second cycle of nivolumab. The receptors shown here come from a human donor with classical Hodgkin lymphoma.

V gene TRBV28 combines with J gene TRBJ2-3; tentative D call: TRBD2 (6 bases). Trimming removed 9 bases from V and 3 bases from J, with 28 bases in between. CDR3 size: 18 residues. Germline-derived CDR1 and CDR2 are MDHEN and SYDVKM. In DNA, the CDR3 is TGTGCCAGTGCTCCCGACTGGCGTATGGGGGGTATGACAGATACGCAGTATTTT. This translates into CASAPDWRMGGMTDTQYF. The full variable domain, with the rest looked up from reference TRBV28 and TRBJ2-3, is DVKVTQSSRYLVKRTGEKVFLECVQDMDHENMFWYRQDPGLGLRLIYFSYDVKMKEKGDIPEGYSVSREKKERFSLILESASTNQTSMYLCASAPDWRMGGMTDTQYFGPGTRLTVL.

This clone was detected only a few times. The chain couples TRBV28 to TRBJ1-4; D is perhaps TRBD1 (6 bases). The length of the CDR3 is 18 residues. Trimming stripped 0 bases from V and 6 bases from J, with 20 bases between. Germline-derived CDR1 and CDR2 are MDHEN and SYDVKM. CDR3: CASSLWGQRGEVDEKLFF. The CDR3 DNA sequence: TGTGCCAGCAGTTTATGGGGGCAGAGGGGGGAGGTGGATGAAAAACTGTTTTTT.

This chain joins TRBV19 and TRBJ1-5, with D unresolved. This CDR3 contains 15 residues. Germline V gene sequence: CDR1 LNHDA, CDR2 SQIVND (reference sequence). Trimming removed 3 bases from V and 0 bases from J, with 9 bases in between. CDR3 in amino acids: CASSMWGGSNQPQHF. CDR3 nucleotide sequence: TGTGCCAGTAGTATGTGGGGTGGTAGCAATCAGCCCCAGCATTTT.

The chain employs TRBV28 and TRBJ2-3, with 7 bases aligning to TRBD2. Germline CDR1 MDHEN, CDR2 SYDVKM. After removal of 6 bases from V and 2 bases from J, the junction contained 8 bases not matched to a gene. The CDR3 contains 15 residues. Written as DNA, the CDR3 is TGTGCCAGCAGCACGGAGCGGGGCTACACAGATACGCAGTATTTT. Amino acid sequence: CASSTERGYTDTQYF. Drawing the rest from reference TRBV28 and TRBJ2-3, the complete variable domain is DVKVTQSSRYLVKRTGEKVFLECVQDMDHENMFWYRQDPGLGLRLIYFSYDVKMKEKGDIPEGYSVSREKKERFSLILESASTNQTSMYLCASSTERGYTDTQYFGPGTRLTVL.

J is TRBJ2-1 and V is TRBV4-2; D may be TRBD1 or TRBD2 (7 bases each). Germline values: CDR1 LGHNA, CDR2 YNFKEQ. The CDR3 is made up of 16 amino acids. Trimming pared 1 base from V and 2 bases from J, leaving 12 bases between. CDR3: CASSQARGGTYNEQFF. As DNA, the CDR3 is TGTGCCAGCAGCCAAGCCAGGGGGGGGACCTACAATGAGCAGTTCTTC.

The chain is built from TRBV19 and TRBJ1-2, with 7 bases matching TRBD1. V was pared by 5 bases and J by 0 bases, with 9 bases of the junction left unmatched. CDR1 and CDR2 (germline): LNHDA, SQIVND (reference sequence). The CDR3 runs 16 residues. The CDR3 region is CASSPSTGATNYGYTF. In nucleotides, the CDR3 is TGTGCCAGTAGTCCATCCACAGGGGCCACTAACTATGGCTACACCTTC.

The chain is built from TRBV27 and TRBJ2-1, with 8 bases identical to TRBD1. V gave up 3 bases and J gave up 1 base; unmatched junction bases: 14. In germline, CDR1 is MNHEY, CDR2 SMNVEV (reference sequence). This CDR3 spans 19 amino acids. This chain's CDR3 is CASSFVGGAGGPSYNEQFF. The CDR3 DNA follows: TGTGCCAGCAGTTTCGTGGGGGGCGCAGGGGGCCCATCCTACAATGAGCAGTTCTTC.

J is TRBJ2-7 and V is TRBV28, with D unclear. Germline CDR1 and CDR2: MDHEN and SYDVKM. This CDR3 has 12 amino acids. Trimming left V 5 bases short and J 0 bases short, with 5 bases between. As DNA, the CDR3 is TGTGCCAGCAGTCTGGACTCCTACGAGCAGTACTTC. Amino acids: CASSLDSYEQYF.

The chain uses TRBV28 and TRBJ2-7, with 8 positions matching TRBD2. Germline assignment: CDR1 MDHEN and CDR2 SYDVKM. The J segment lost 0 bases and the V segment lost 5 bases, leaving 9 bases of the junction unmatched. The CDR3 has 16 amino acids. CDR3 protein: CASSPPGGGGSYEQYF. CDR3 in DNA: TGTGCCAGCAGTCCCCCGGGAGGGGGTGGCTCCTACGAGCAGTACTTC.

This clone occurred once. This sequence joins TRBV13 and TRBJ2-7; TRBD2 matches 8 bases. CDR1 PRHDT and CDR2 FYEKMQ come from the germline V gene (reference sequence). Trimming took 9 bases from V and 3 from J; bases not matched to a gene: 7. The CDR3 has 13 amino acids. The CDR3 loop is CASSSGTSYEQYF. CDR3 nucleotide sequence: TGTGCCAGTTCCTCCGGGACTAGCTACGAGCAGTACTTC.

The chain combines TRBV2 with TRBJ2-2; a weak D match, TRBD2 (6 bases). CDR3 length: 15 amino acids. Between the trimmed V and J ends, which lost 1 base and 4 bases, there was a span of 10 bases. The germline V gene has CDR1 SNHLY and CDR2 FYNNEI. Here the CDR3 DNA reads TGTGCCAGCAGTGAAGGGCCCGGGGGCACCGGGGAGCTGTTTTTT. Its protein is CASSEGPGGTGELFF. Complete variable domain (other parts from reference TRBV2 and TRBJ2-2): EPEVTQTPSHQVTQMGQEVILRCVPISNHLYFYWYRQILGQKVEFLVSFYNNEISEKSEIFDDQFSVERPDGSNFTLKIRSTKLEDSAMYFCASSEGPGGTGELFFGEGSRLTVL.

The chain is built from TRBV7-3 and TRBJ2-2; 9 bases align to TRBD2. Germline assignment: CDR1 SGHTA and CDR2 FQGTGA. With 4 bases clipped from V and 4 bases from J, the junction kept 4 bases outside the gene matches. CDR3 length equals 15 residues. This chain's CDR3 is CASSSRGGRTGELFF. CDR3 bases: TGTGCCAGCAGCTCGCGGGGGGGCCGCACCGGGGAGCTGTTTTTT. Combining the CDR3 with reference TRBV7-3 and TRBJ2-2 gives the whole variable domain GAGVSQTPSNKVTEKGKYVELRCDPISGHTALYWYRQSLGQGPEFLIYFQGTGAADDSGLPNDRFFAVRPEGSVSTLKIQRTERGDSAVYLCASSSRGGRTGELFFGEGSRLTVL.

The CDR3 spells CAILRGSGNTIYF. CDR3 in DNA: TGTGCCATCCTAAGGGGCTCTGGAAACACCATATATTTT. The gene calls are TRBV10-3 and TRBJ1-3; TRBD1 is a possible D gene (5 bases). The CDR3 extends over 13 amino acids. Germline V gene lookup returns CDR1 ENHRY and CDR2 SYGVKD. The V and J ends lost 8 bases and 0 bases respectively, with 8 bases between them.

This chain uses TRBV7-2 with TRBJ1-4, with D uncertain. Germline V gene data show CDR1 as SGHTA and CDR2 as FQGNSA. The CDR3 is 12 amino acids. Trimming took 1 base from V and 8 from J, leaving 5 bases between them. The CDR3 DNA follows: TGTGCCAGCAGCTTAGACCGAGAAAAACTGTTTTTT. Protein product: CASSLDREKLFF.

The chain couples TRBV2 to TRBJ2-3; TRBD2 is a possible D gene (5 bases). Trimming took 1 base from V and 1 from J, leaving 9 bases between them. Looked up from germline, CDR1 is SNHLY and CDR2 is FYNNEI. This CDR3 region has 15 residues. The CDR3, as DNA: TGTGCCAGCAGTGAAGGGACTCCCGGCACAGATACGCAGTATTTT. Amino acid sequence: CASSEGTPGTDTQYF.

The chain couples TRBV6-1 to TRBJ1-5; a possible D gene is TRBD1 (5 bases). Germline values: CDR1 MNHNS, CDR2 SASEGT. Between the trimmed V and J ends, which lost 1 base and 2 bases, there was a span of 12 bases. The CDR3 has 16 residues. CDR3 sequence: CASSEEAGQGNQPQHF. Written as DNA, the CDR3 is TGTGCCAGCAGTGAAGAGGCGGGGCAGGGCAATCAGCCCCAGCATTTT.

The V call is TRBV2, the J call TRBJ2-5; D not certain. Trimming shortened V by 6 bases and J by 5 bases, and 10 bases separated the two germline ends. The CDR3 has 12 residues. CDR1 is SNHLY and CDR2 is FYNNEI in the germline V gene. CDR3 protein: CASRPDPETQYF. CDR3 sequence (DNA): TGTGCCAGCAGGCCGGACCCCGAGACCCAGTACTTC.

The V call is TRBV6-1, the J call TRBJ1-5; possible D gene TRBD1, 5 bases. The germline V and J ends were trimmed by 2 bases and 6 bases, with 14 bases remaining between them. The CDR3 has 15 residues. Germline V gene data show CDR1 as MNHNS and CDR2 as SASEGT. The DNA for the CDR3 is TGTGCCAGCAGTGAATTTGTGGGGCGAGTTCAGCCCCAGCATTTT. Protein product: CASSEFVGRVQPQHF.

The J gene is TRBJ1-1, the V gene TRBV5-1; no definite D call. V lost 0 bases and J 4 bases, leaving 13 bases between the germline ends. The CDR3 consists of 15 residues. Germline assignment: CDR1 SGHRS and CDR2 YFSETQ. CDR3 nucleotides: TGCGCCAGCAGCTTGGACGGAGGTCGGAGCACTGAAGCTTTCTTT. Amino acids: CASSLDGGRSTEAFF.

This clone appeared a single time. The chain carries TRBV6-6 and TRBJ2-5; perhaps TRBD1 as D (6 bases). This CDR3 is built from 15 residues. Between the trimmed V and J ends, which lost 5 bases and 5 bases, there was a span of 18 bases. Germline lookup yields CDR1 MNHNY and CDR2 SVGAGI (reference sequence). CDR3 DNA sequence: TGTGCCAGCAGTCCTCTTTTCCAGGGGTGGGAGACCCAGTACTTC. Its translation is CASSPLFQGWETQYF.